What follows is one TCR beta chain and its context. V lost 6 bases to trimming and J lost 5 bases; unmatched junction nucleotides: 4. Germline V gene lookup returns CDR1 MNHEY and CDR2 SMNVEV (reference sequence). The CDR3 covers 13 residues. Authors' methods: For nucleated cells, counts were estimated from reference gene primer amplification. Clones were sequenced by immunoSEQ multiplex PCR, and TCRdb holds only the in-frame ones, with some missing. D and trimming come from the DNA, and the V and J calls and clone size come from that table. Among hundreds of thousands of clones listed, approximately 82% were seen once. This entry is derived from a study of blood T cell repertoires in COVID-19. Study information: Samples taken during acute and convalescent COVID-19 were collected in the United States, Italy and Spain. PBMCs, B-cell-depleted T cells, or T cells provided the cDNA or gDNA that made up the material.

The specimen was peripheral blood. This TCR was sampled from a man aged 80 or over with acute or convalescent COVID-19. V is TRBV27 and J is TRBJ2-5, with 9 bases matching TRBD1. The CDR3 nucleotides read TGTGCCAGCAGGGGGACAGGGAGGGAGACCCAGTACTTC. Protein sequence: CASRGTGRETQYF.